Listed here are 11 T cell receptor beta chains from one sample, sequenced in a study of blood T cell repertoires in COVID-19 (dated by TCRdb to the early 2020s). Receptor amplification or capture employed the immunoSEQ multiplex PCR assay. This immuneACCESS table, as held by TCRdb, lists in-frame sequences with V and J called but not all clones. Of the missing ones, under half trace to an unresolved V gene in checked studies; the others have no known cause. This sample holds fewer than 250,000 clones; over 80% were observed only once. The ten largest account for 2% to 3% of the sample. Sequencing used PBMCs or T cells enriched from blood (not recorded which). The source of these receptors is a woman under 40 with acute COVID-19.

The V gene is TRBV9, the J gene TRBJ2-2; 7 bases match TRBD1. CDR3 length: 13 amino acids. The V gene end was trimmed by 4 bases and the J gene end by 6 bases; junction bases not matched to a gene: 3. Germline V lookup: CDR1 SGDLS, CDR2 YYNGEE. CDR3 bases: TGTGCCAGCAGCTCCCAGGGGGCCGGGGAGCTGTTTTTT. As protein: CASSSQGAGELFF.

The V call is TRBV4-3, the J call TRBJ2-1, with D tentatively TRBD2 (6 bases). The V end was cut by 1 base, the J end by 3 bases, with 10 bases between. CDR1 is LGHNA and CDR2 is YSLEER in the germline V gene. This CDR3 is built from 15 residues. The DNA of the CDR3 is TGCGCCAGCAGCCAAGTTCGGGAGAGCTACAATGAGCAGTTCTTC. Its protein is CASSQVRESYNEQFF.

The CDR3 here is CASSEAREGNQPQHF. CDR3 DNA sequence: TGTGCCAGCAGTGAAGCGAGGGAAGGGAATCAGCCCCAGCATTTT. The chain has TRBV6-1 and TRBJ1-5; D not resolved. Germline-derived CDR1 and CDR2 are MNHNS and SASEGT. This CDR3 has 15 amino acids. The V gene lost 0 bases and the J gene lost 4 bases, with 10 bases spanning the gap.

The chain employs TRBV5-1 and TRBJ1-1, with 8 nucleotides matching TRBD1. This CDR3 is 13 amino acids long. Trimming removed 4 bases from V and 6 bases from J; junction bases left unmatched: 5. The germline V gene encodes CDR1 SGHRS and CDR2 YFSETQ. CDR3 coding DNA: TGCGCCAGCAGCCCTGGGACAGGCTCTGAAGCTTTCTTT. This translates into CASSPGTGSEAFF.

This clone was detected once. The chain combines TRBV5-6 with TRBJ1-1; 7 bases agree with TRBD1. With V trimmed by 5 bases and J by 1 base, 8 bases remained unmatched. Germline V gene sequence: CDR1 SGHDT, CDR2 YYEEEE. This CDR3 comprises 15 residues. CDR3 bases: TGTGCCAGCAGTTTCGTAAGGACAGGGAACACTGAAGCTTTCTTT. As protein: CASSFVRTGNTEAFF.

The gene calls are TRBV4-1 and TRBJ1-1; 8 bases are a match to TRBD1. This CDR3 comprises 15 residues. V shed 6 bases, J shed 7 bases, and the junction held 13 bases outside the gene matches. Germline lookup yields CDR1 MGHRA and CDR2 YSYEKL. In DNA form, the CDR3 reads TGCGCCAGCAGGCAGGGGGCGAGAATTAGGGATGAAGCTTTCTTT. It specifies CASRQGARIRDEAFF.

The chain links TRBV11-2 to TRBJ1-2; TRBD1 matches at 7 bases. This CDR3 region has 19 residues. Germline loops: CDR1 SGHAT, CDR2 FQNNGV. V was clipped by 3 bases and J by 0 bases; unmatched bases: 16. The CDR3 is CASSLVRRRGIVANYGYTF. DNA for the CDR3: TGTGCCAGCAGCTTGGTACGTCGCAGGGGGATAGTAGCTAACTATGGCTACACCTTC.

V and J are TRBV5-1 and TRBJ1-3, with D possibly matching TRBD1 (6 bases). The ends were cut back, 2 bases at V and 3 bases at J, with 12 bases in the middle. The germline V gene encodes CDR1 SGHRS and CDR2 YFSETQ. The CDR3 totals 15 residues. As DNA, the CDR3 is TGCGCCAGCAGCTTACAGGGCAGTGGTGGAAACACCATATATTTT. It translates to CASSLQGSGGNTIYF.

The rearrangement uses TRBV12-3 or TRBV12-4 and TRBJ2-1, with D hard to call. The CDR3 sequence is 13 residues long. Trimming took off 3 bases at V and 8 bases at J, with 11 bases between the two ends. CDR3 nucleotide sequence: TGTGCCAGCAGTTTGAGTAGTTTGGATGAGCAGTTCTTC. Protein product: CASSLSSLDEQFF.

The CDR3 here is CASSLSQGYEQYF. The CDR3 region has the DNA TGTGCCAGCAGCTTATCACAGGGCTACGAGCAGTACTTC. The chain combines TRBV13 with TRBJ2-7; possible D gene TRBD1, 6 bases. V was shortened by 2 bases and J by 3 bases, with 8 bases between the two germline ends. The CDR3 has 13 residues. Germline V lookup: CDR1 PRHDT, CDR2 FYEKMQ (reference sequence).

V gene TRBV7-9 combines with J gene TRBJ2-2, with 8 nucleotides matching TRBD1. The germline CDR1 and CDR2 sequences are SEHNR and FQNEAQ (reference sequence). CDR3 length equals 14 residues. Germline trimming cut 10 bases from V and 0 bases from J; bases unmatched to any gene: 4. The CDR3 DNA reads TGTGCCACCGGACAGGGCTCGAACACCGGGGAGCTGTTTTTT. It encodes CATGQGSNTGELFF.